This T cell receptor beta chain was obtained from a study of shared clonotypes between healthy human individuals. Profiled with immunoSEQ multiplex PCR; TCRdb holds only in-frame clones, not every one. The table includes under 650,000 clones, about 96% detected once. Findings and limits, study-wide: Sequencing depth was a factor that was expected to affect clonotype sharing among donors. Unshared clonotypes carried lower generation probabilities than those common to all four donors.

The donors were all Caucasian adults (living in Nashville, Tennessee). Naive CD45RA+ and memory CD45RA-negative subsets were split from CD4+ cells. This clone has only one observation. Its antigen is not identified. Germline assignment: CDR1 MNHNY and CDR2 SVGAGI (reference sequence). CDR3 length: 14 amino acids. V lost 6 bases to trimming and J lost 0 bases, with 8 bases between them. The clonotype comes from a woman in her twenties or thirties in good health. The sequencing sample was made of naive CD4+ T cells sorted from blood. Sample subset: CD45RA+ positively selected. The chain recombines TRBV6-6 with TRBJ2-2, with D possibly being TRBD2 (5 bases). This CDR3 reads CASRRVTNTGELFF. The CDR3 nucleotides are TGTGCCAGCAGGCGGGTTACGAACACCGGGGAGCTGTTTTTT.